The clone carrying this T cell receptor beta chain showed up just once. The antigen remains unidentified. The CDR3 totals 13 residues. V gave up 4 bases and J gave up 4 bases, with 9 bases separating them. The germline V gene encodes CDR1 SGHRS and CDR2 YFSETQ. This PCR relied on a set of 60 Vbeta primers and 13 Jbeta primers. The authors' processing: An analysis performed later counted about 80 million unique TCR beta chains (roughly 11 million of them shared). The table came from immunoSEQ multiplex PCR; TCRdb's copy has only in-frame clones and leaves some out. Clonal size and the V and J genes are those of that table, whereas D and trimming came from the DNA. The profile covers around 150,000 clones, with 55% to 80% appearing a single time and about 15% taken by the ten largest. The sample originates from a study of cytomegalovirus exposure and HLA in healthy donors. General study findings and limits: For most subjects, TCR beta sequences were reported to predict HLA-A and HLA-B alleles with accuracy. Altogether, 150 to 200 TCR beta chains were recorded as cytomegalovirus-associated. It was likely that a cluster of highly shared sequence variants was a sequencing artifact.

The specimen sequenced was PBMCs. The chain carries TRBV5-1 and TRBJ2-1; unclear D gene. This clonotype was sampled from a human donor in good health. DNA for the CDR3: TGCGCCAGCAGCCCCCGGTCATACAATGAGCAGTTCTTC. It translates to CASSPRSYNEQFF.